Following are 21 T cell receptor beta chains from one sample sequenced in a study of cytomegalovirus exposure and HLA in healthy donors (dated by TCRdb to about 2017). Library construction relied on the immunoSEQ multiplex PCR assay. A mixture of 60 forward primers for TCR Vbeta segments and 13 reverse primers for TCR Jbeta segments was used in the multiplex PCR. The table was pulled from immuneACCESS by TCRdb, which kept in-frame rearrangements only. Such tables lose some clones; where checked, under half of the loss comes from unresolved V genes, and the rest has no known cause. The sample has about 87,000 clones on record, roughly 8.2% of them singletons. Approximately 2.5% of the sample is in the top ten clones. The sample consisted of PBMCs. The receptors were gathered from a man aged 50 to 60 in good health and CMV-seronegative.

This clone was seen a handful of times. This chain uses TRBV11-1 with TRBJ1-5; 7 nucleotides match TRBD1. Germline V CDR1 and CDR2: SGHAT, FQDESV (reference sequence). The CDR3 runs 13 residues. J gave up 10 bases and V 5 bases, and 8 bases lay outside the gene matches. The CDR3 DNA sequence: TGTGCCAGCAGCGCCGGCACAGGGGCTCCCCAGCATTTT. It encodes CASSAGTGAPQHF.

This clone has more than one count but fewer than ten. The V gene is TRBV15, the J gene TRBJ1-1; maybe TRBD1 (6 bases). CDR3 length equals 17 residues. The V and J ends lost 0 bases and 0 bases respectively, with 14 bases between them. CDR1 is LNHNV and CDR2 is YYDKDF in the germline V gene (reference sequence). The CDR3 sequence is CATSRDARGGLNTEAFF. The CDR3 region has the DNA TGTGCCACCAGCAGAGATGCGAGAGGGGGATTGAACACTGAAGCTTTCTTT.

V is TRBV7-9 and J is TRBJ2-3, with no clear D. The length of the CDR3 is 14 residues. V lost 1 base and J lost 5, with 10 bases in between. From germline, CDR1 is SEHNR and CDR2 FQNEAQ (reference sequence). CDR3 DNA: TGTGCCAGCAGCTTAGGTCCTAGTAGAGATACGCAGTATTTT. It encodes CASSLGPSRDTQYF.

The chain employs TRBV5-1 and TRBJ1-4; TRBD1 agrees at 10 bases. J lost 3 bases, V lost 4 bases, and 9 bases had no gene match. CDR1 and CDR2 (germline): SGHRS, YFSETQ. The CDR3 runs to 17 residues. CDR3 in amino acids: CASSPGTGAPANEKLFF. The CDR3 bases are TGCGCCAGCAGCCCCGGGACAGGGGCGCCAGCTAATGAAAAACTGTTTTTT.

This chain connects TRBV11-1 to TRBJ2-7, with TRBD2 identical over 7 bases. J was trimmed by 4 bases and V by 5 bases; bases with no gene match: 14. Looked up from germline, CDR1 is SGHAT and CDR2 is FQDESV (reference sequence). The CDR3 is 16 residues long. Here the CDR3 reads CASSLMGAGTGYEQYF. In nucleotides, the CDR3 is TGTGCCAGCAGCCTAATGGGAGCGGGGACCGGGTACGAGCAGTACTTC.

The chain employs TRBV7-9 and TRBJ1-2, with D perhaps matching TRBD1 (6 bases). Per germline, CDR1 SEHNR and CDR2 FQNEAQ (reference sequence). The CDR3 is 14 amino acids. Trimming took 1 base from V and 4 from J, leaving 10 bases between them. This CDR3 reads CASSLGQAGYGYTF. The CDR3 DNA reads TGTGCCAGCAGCTTAGGACAGGCTGGCTATGGCTACACCTTC.

This clone came up a few times. This CDR3 is CASRRTGAADTQYF. The CDR3 DNA sequence: TGCGCCAGCAGGAGGACAGGGGCGGCAGATACGCAGTATTTT. The chain employs TRBV5-1 and TRBJ2-3, with 9 bases aligning to TRBD1. The V segment lost 5 bases and the J segment 4 bases; nucleotides outside the gene matches: 5. Germline loops: CDR1 SGHRS, CDR2 YFSETQ. The CDR3 covers 14 residues. Full variable domain (missing parts from reference TRBV5-1 and TRBJ2-3): KAGVTQTPRYLIKTRGQQVTLSCSPISGHRSVSWYQQTPGQGLQFLFEYFSETQRNKGNFPGRFSGRQFSNSRSEMNVSTLELGDSALYLCASRRTGAADTQYFGPGTRLTVL.

This clone was seen a handful of times. This chain connects TRBV5-4 to TRBJ2-5, with 9 bases lining up with TRBD1. This CDR3 is built from 16 residues. The germline V gene has CDR1 SGHNT and CDR2 YYREEE (reference sequence). V lost 0 bases to trimming and J lost 2 bases; unmatched junction nucleotides: 5. CDR3 DNA: TGTGCCAGCAGCTTGGACCGGACAGGGGCGCAAGAGACCCAGTACTTC. It encodes CASSLDRTGAQETQYF.

Only a few counts were recorded for this clone. The chain recombines TRBV5-1 with TRBJ2-7; D is perhaps TRBD2 (6 bases). The CDR3 has 15 residues. The V end was cut by 0 bases, the J end by 4 bases, with 14 bases between. Per the germline V gene, CDR1 is SGHRS and CDR2 is YFSETQ. The CDR3: CASSLGGGTAYEQYF. CDR3 nucleotide sequence: TGCGCCAGCAGCTTGGGGGGCGGGACGGCTTACGAGCAGTACTTC.

This clone appeared a few times. The V call is TRBV11-2, the J call TRBJ2-1, with 8 bases matching TRBD2. Germline assignment: CDR1 SGHAT and CDR2 FQNNGV. Trimming cost V 3 bases and J 0 bases; bases outside gene matches: 7. The CDR3 runs 17 residues. The chain's CDR3 is CASSFSGIGRSYNEQFF. The CDR3 bases are TGTGCCAGCAGCTTTAGCGGGATAGGGCGCTCCTACAATGAGCAGTTCTTC.

In its sample, this clone was seen a few times. The V gene is TRBV20-1, the J gene TRBJ2-3, with no clear D. Trimming stripped 1 base from V and 6 bases from J, with 5 bases between. Germline CDR1 reads DFQATT; CDR2 reads SNEGSKA (reference sequence). The CDR3 spans 11 residues. As DNA, the CDR3 is TGCAGTGCTAGAGTGGAGGATACGCAGTATTTT. It specifies CSARVEDTQYF.

This chain connects TRBV6-5 to TRBJ2-5; D is perhaps TRBD1 (5 bases). The J call could be wrong; TRBJ2-7 is a better fit for the DNA end. From germline, CDR1 is MNHEY and CDR2 SVGAGI. The CDR3 sequence is 14 residues long. The CDR3 spells CASSPTQVAYEQYF. In DNA form, the CDR3 reads TGTGCCAGCAGTCCAACACAGGTAGCCTACGAGCAGTACTTC.

The chain links TRBV9 to TRBJ2-1; 8 nucleotides match TRBD1. Germline V gene lookup returns CDR1 SGDLS and CDR2 YYNGEE. V gave up 0 bases and J gave up 7 bases; unmatched junction bases: 3. The CDR3 loop spans 14 amino acids. CDR3 amino acids: CASSVGTGRNEQFF. CDR3 in DNA: TGTGCCAGCAGCGTAGGGACAGGGAGGAATGAGCAGTTCTTC.

This clone was seen only a few times. Here the CDR3 reads CASSYSQSSTEKLFF. CDR3 nucleotide sequence: TGTGCCAGCAGTTACTCACAGTCGAGTACGGAAAAACTGTTTTTT. The chain uses TRBV6-5 and TRBJ1-4; D call uncertain. The V and J ends lost 0 bases and 8 bases respectively, with 13 bases between them. Germline V gene sequence: CDR1 MNHEY, CDR2 SVGAGI. The CDR3 has 15 residues.

The chain joins TRBV5-1 to TRBJ2-7, with D perhaps matching TRBD2 (6 bases). CDR3 size: 13 residues. The germline V and J ends were trimmed by 4 bases and 3 bases, with 11 bases remaining between them. CDR1 is SGHRS, CDR2 YFSETQ, per germline. CDR3 bases: TGCGCCAGCAGCCACGGAGGGGTCTACGAGCAGTACTTC. Translation: CASSHGGVYEQYF.

V is TRBV4-1 and J is TRBJ2-1, with a weak D call TRBD2 (6 bases). The CDR3 totals 16 residues. Germline CDR1 reads MGHRA; CDR2 reads YSYEKL. The germline V and J ends were trimmed by 3 bases and 6 bases, with 18 bases remaining between them. The CDR3 DNA reads as TGCGCCAGCAGCCACCTCACTAGCACAGGAGGCAATGAGCAGTTCTTC. Its translation: CASSHLTSTGGNEQFF.

There are a few counts of this clone. J is TRBJ1-1 and V is TRBV18, with 7 nucleotides matching TRBD1. V was pared by 3 bases and J by 12 bases, with 10 bases of the junction left unmatched. The CDR3 extends over 13 amino acids. CDR1 KGHSH and CDR2 LQKENI come from the germline V gene. CDR3: CASSPDQVGGSFF. CDR3 nucleotide sequence: TGTGCCAGCTCACCCGACCAGGTAGGGGGCTCTTTCTTT.

The chain joins TRBV10-3 to TRBJ1-5; tentative D call: TRBD1 (5 bases). Per germline, CDR1 ENHRY and CDR2 SYGVKD. Trimming pared 4 bases from V and 4 bases from J, leaving 8 bases between. This CDR3 contains 13 residues. CDR3 sequence: CAISVQENQPQHF. For the CDR3, the DNA is TGTGCCATCAGTGTACAGGAGAATCAGCCCCAGCATTTT.

The rearrangement links TRBV19 to TRBJ2-5; 9 bases agree with TRBD1. Germline CDR1 and CDR2: LNHDA and SQIVND (reference sequence). The CDR3 sequence is 13 residues long. V gave up 8 bases and J gave up 2 bases; unmatched junction bases: 3. The CDR3 sequence is CASAGQGQETQYF. Here the CDR3 DNA reads TGTGCCAGTGCCGGACAGGGGCAAGAGACCCAGTACTTC.

V and J are TRBV5-4 and TRBJ2-3, with a possible D match to TRBD2 (6 bases). CDR1 is SGHNT and CDR2 is YYREEE in the germline V gene (reference sequence). Trimming left V 7 bases short and J 0 bases short, with 15 bases between. This CDR3 spans 15 amino acids. The CDR3 is CASSSGGSSTDTQYF. CDR3 in DNA: TGTGCCAGCTCTTCCGGAGGGTCTAGCACAGATACGCAGTATTTT.

The chain uses TRBV29-1 and TRBJ1-1, with a possible D match to TRBD1 (6 bases). CDR1 is SQVTM and CDR2 is ANQGSEA in the germline V gene. This CDR3 has 14 amino acids. Trimming stripped 7 bases from V and 0 bases from J, with 15 bases between. The chain's CDR3 is CSAIFGQLNTEAFF. DNA of the CDR3: TGCAGCGCTATATTTGGACAGCTGAACACTGAAGCTTTCTTT.